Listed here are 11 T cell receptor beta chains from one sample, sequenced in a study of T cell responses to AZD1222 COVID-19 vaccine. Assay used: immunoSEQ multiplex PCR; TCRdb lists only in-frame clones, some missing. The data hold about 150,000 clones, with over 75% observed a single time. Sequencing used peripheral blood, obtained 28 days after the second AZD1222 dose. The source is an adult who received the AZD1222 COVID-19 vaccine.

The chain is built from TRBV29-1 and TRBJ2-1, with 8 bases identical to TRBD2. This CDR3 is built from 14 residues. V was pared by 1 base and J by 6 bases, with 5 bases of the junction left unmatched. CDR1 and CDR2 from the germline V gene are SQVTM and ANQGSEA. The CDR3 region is CSVEGVAGPNEQFF. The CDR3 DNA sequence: TGCAGCGTTGAAGGGGTAGCGGGACCCAATGAGCAGTTCTTC.

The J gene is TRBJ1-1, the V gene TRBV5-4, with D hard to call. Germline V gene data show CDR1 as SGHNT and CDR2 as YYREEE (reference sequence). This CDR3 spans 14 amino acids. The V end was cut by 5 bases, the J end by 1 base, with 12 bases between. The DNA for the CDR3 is TGTGCCAGCAGGTTGTCGACGGAGAACACTGAAGCTTTCTTT. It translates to CASRLSTENTEAFF.

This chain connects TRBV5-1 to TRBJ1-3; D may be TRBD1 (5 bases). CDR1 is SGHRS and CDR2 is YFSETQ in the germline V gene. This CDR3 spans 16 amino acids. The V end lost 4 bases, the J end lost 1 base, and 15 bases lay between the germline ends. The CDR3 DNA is TGCGCCAGCAGCGTGGGGGGGATGGCTTCTGGAAACACCATATATTTT. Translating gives CASSVGGMASGNTIYF.

CDR3 nucleotides: TGTGCCAGCACCCCCCAAGCGGGAGGAGGAGAGACCCAGTACTTC. Translation gives CASTPQAGGGETQYF. This sequence joins TRBV27 and TRBJ2-5; 9 bases line up with TRBD2. With V trimmed by 7 bases and J by 4 bases, 10 bases remained unmatched. The CDR3 is 15 residues long. CDR1 is MNHEY, CDR2 SMNVEV, per germline (reference sequence).

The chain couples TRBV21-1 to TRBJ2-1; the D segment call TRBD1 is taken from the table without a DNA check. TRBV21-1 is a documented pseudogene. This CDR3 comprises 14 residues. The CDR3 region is CASPIRQGTDEQFF. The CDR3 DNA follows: TGTGCCAGCCCCATAAGACAGGGGACGGATGAGCAGTTCTTC.

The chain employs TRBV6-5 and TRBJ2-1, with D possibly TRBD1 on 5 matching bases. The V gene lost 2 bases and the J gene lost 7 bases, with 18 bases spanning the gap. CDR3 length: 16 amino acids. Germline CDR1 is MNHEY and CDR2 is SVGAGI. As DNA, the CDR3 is TGTGCCAGCAGTTACCGTTCTCCAGGGATGATGAATGAGCAGTTCTTC. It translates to CASSYRSPGMMNEQFF.

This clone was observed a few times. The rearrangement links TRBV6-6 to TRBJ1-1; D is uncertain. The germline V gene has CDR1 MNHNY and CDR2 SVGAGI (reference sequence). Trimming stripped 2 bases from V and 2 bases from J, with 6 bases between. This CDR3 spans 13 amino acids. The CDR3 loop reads CASSYPENTEAFF. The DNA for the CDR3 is TGTGCCAGCAGTTACCCCGAAAACACTGAAGCTTTCTTT.

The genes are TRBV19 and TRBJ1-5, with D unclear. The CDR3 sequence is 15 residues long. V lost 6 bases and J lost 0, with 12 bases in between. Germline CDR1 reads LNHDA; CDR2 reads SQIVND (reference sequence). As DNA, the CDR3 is TGTGCCAGTAGCCCCGACAAGTATAGCAATCAGCCCCAGCATTTT. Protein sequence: CASSPDKYSNQPQHF.

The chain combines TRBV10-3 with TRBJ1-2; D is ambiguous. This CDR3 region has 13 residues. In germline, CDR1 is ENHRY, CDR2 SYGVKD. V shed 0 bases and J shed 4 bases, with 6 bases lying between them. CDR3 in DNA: TGTGCCATCAGTGAGTCTGGGGTCTATGGCTACACCTTC. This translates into CAISESGVYGYTF.

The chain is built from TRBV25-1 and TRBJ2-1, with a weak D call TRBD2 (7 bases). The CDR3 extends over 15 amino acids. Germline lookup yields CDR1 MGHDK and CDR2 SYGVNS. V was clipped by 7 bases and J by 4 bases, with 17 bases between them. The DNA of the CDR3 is TGTGCCAGCACCGCTTTGGGGGGGGCTTACAATGAGCAGTTCTTC. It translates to CASTALGGAYNEQFF.

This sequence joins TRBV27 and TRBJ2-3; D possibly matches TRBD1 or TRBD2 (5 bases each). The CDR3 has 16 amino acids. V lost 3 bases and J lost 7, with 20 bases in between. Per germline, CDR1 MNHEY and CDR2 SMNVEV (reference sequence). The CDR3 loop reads CASSLKGPLSVNTQYF. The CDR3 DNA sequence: TGTGCCAGCAGTTTGAAGGGACCGCTATCGGTGAATACGCAGTATTTT.